One and the same sample provided the 9 T cell receptor beta chains below, sequenced in a study of beta chain features in type 1 diabetes. Sequencing targeted expressed TCRB transcripts, as all isolated RNA had been reverse transcribed. Sequencing was performed with immunoSEQ multiplex PCR; in TCRdb, only in-frame clones are kept and a portion is missing. The sample contains roughly 400,000 clones, 8.5% to 10% of which appear only once. Study findings and constraints: A moderate, significant TCRB CDR3 shortening appeared in type 1 diabetes across four CD4+ subsets.

Their cognate antigens are unknown. Sequencing was carried out using central memory CD4+ T cells from blood. Every receptor here comes from a man aged 25 to 45 with type 1 diabetes.

The chain joins TRBV2 to TRBJ2-3; D call uncertain. Trimming took off 7 bases at V and 2 bases at J, with 13 bases between the two ends. This CDR3 is built from 14 residues. CDR1 and CDR2 from the germline V gene are SNHLY and FYNNEI. The CDR3 protein is CASMPTTNTDTQYF. CDR3 nucleotide sequence: TGTGCCAGCATGCCGACAACCAACACAGATACGCAGTATTTT.

The rearrangement joins TRBV13 to TRBJ2-5; the D is unclear. The CDR3 length is 14 residues. Germline values: CDR1 PRHDT, CDR2 FYEKMQ (reference sequence). The V end lost 6 bases, the J end lost 3 bases, and 14 bases lay between the germline ends. The CDR3 loop reads CASSSAQAEETQYF. The CDR3 bases are TGTGCCAGCAGTTCGGCCCAGGCTGAAGAGACCCAGTACTTC.

This chain joins TRBV7-2 and TRBJ2-5, with D unclear. The CDR3 consists of 14 residues. Germline V CDR1 and CDR2: SGHTA, FQGNSA. With 5 bases removed from V and 4 bases from J, the gap between germline ends came to 14 bases. The CDR3, as DNA: TGTGCCAGCAGCGCCCAACTGGGCGGAGAGACCCAGTACTTC. Residues: CASSAQLGGETQYF.

The gene calls are TRBV18 and TRBJ2-5; D is uncertain. The germline V and J ends were trimmed by 0 bases and 5 bases, with 7 bases remaining between them. CDR1 and CDR2 (germline): KGHSH, LQKENI. There are 13 residues in the CDR3. The CDR3 loop reads CASSPPVTETQYF. CDR3 DNA: TGTGCCAGCTCACCACCGGTAACGGAGACCCAGTACTTC. Full variable domain (rest looked up from reference TRBV18 and TRBJ2-5): NAGVMQNPRHLVRRRGQEARLRCSPMKGHSHVYWYRQLPEEGLKFMVYLQKENIIDESGMPKERFSAEFPKEGPSILRIQQVVRGDSAAYFCASSPPVTETQYFGPGTRLLVL.

This clone was recorded a few times. This chain joins TRBV11-3 and TRBJ2-7, with D unresolved. There are 15 residues in the CDR3. The germline V gene has CDR1 SGHNT and CDR2 YENEEA. V gave up 3 bases and J gave up 2 bases, with 14 bases separating them. CDR3 sequence (DNA): TGTGCCAGCAGCTTTGATCTTGGGCGCACCTACGAGCAGTACTTC. Translated: CASSFDLGRTYEQYF.

This clone was seen more than once but under ten times. V is TRBV7-2 and J is TRBJ2-6; D is ambiguous. The V gene's germline CDR1 is SGHTA and CDR2 FQGNSA. The length of the CDR3 is 16 residues. V was pared by 3 bases and J by 0 bases, with 9 bases between. The CDR3 sequence: CASSFYSSSGANVLTF. The CDR3 DNA follows: TGTGCCAGCAGCTTCTACAGCTCCTCTGGGGCCAACGTCCTGACTTTC.

This clone was observed a few times. The V and J genes are TRBV2 and TRBJ2-3; TRBD2 agrees at 11 bases. Trimming removed 4 bases from V and 0 bases from J; junction bases left unmatched: 6. CDR1 is SNHLY, CDR2 FYNNEI, per germline. The CDR3 runs 17 residues. CDR3 sequence reads: CASSGLAGGSSTDTQYF. The CDR3 nucleotides read TGTGCCAGCAGTGGGCTAGCGGGAGGCTCTAGCACAGATACGCAGTATTTT.

Ten or more counts support this clone. The chain carries TRBV10-3 and TRBJ2-3; 12 bases are shared with TRBD1. CDR3 length: 14 residues. The ends lost 8 bases at V and 6 bases at J; junction bases unmatched: 6. The germline V gene encodes CDR1 ENHRY and CDR2 SYGVKD. CDR3 nucleotide sequence: TGTGCCATCGGGGGACAGGGGGCTAGTGATACGCAGTATTTT. Protein: CAIGGQGASDTQYF.

Only a few counts were recorded for this clone. V is TRBV11-2 and J is TRBJ2-1, with D maybe TRBD2 (6 bases). This CDR3 is built from 17 residues. Trimming removed 4 bases from V and 2 bases from J, with 18 bases in between. Per the germline V gene, CDR1 is SGHAT and CDR2 is FQNNGV. DNA of the CDR3: TGTGCCAGCAGCTCCCCCTTCGGAGGGAGCCCCTACAATGAGCAGTTCTTC. Its translation: CASSSPFGGSPYNEQFF.